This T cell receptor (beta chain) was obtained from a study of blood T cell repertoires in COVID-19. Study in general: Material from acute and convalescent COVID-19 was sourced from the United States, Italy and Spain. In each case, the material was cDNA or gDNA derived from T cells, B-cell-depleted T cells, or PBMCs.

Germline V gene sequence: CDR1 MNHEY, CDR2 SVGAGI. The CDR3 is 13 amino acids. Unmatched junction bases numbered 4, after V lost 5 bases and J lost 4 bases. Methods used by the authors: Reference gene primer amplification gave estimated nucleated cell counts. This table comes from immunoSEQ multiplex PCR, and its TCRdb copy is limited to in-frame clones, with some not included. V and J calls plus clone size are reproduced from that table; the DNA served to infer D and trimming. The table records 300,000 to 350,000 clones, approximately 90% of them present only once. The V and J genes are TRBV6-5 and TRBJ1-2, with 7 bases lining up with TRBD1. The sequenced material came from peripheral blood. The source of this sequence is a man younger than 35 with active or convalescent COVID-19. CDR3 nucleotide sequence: TGTGCCAGCAGTCAGGGGGGATTCTATGGCTACACCTTC. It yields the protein CASSQGGFYGYTF.